This is a list of T cell receptor beta chains from one sample in a study of T cell responses to AZD1222 COVID-19 vaccine. Libraries were prepared by immunoSEQ multiplex PCR; TCRdb keeps only in-frame clonotypes and omits some of them. The sample has about 120,000 clones, approximately 90% seen once. The material was peripheral blood, obtained 28 days after the second AZD1222 dose. The receptors here all came from an adult who received the AZD1222 COVID-19 vaccine. Both conserved end residues are trimmed from each CDR3. Fields, in order: CDR3 protein, J gene, D gene, V gene, CDR3 length. The D gene is left open where the match is weak.

ASSYLRDRKETQY,TRBJ2-5,TRBD1,TRBV6-2/TRBV6-3,13
ASRPQGGDSETQY,TRBJ2-5,TRBD2,TRBV11-3,13
ASSGTGGSDTQY,TRBJ2-3,TRBD1,TRBV6-4,12
ASSVGTVGLNEQF,TRBJ2-1,.,TRBV27,13
ASSQGAGYSPGNTIY,TRBJ1-3,.,TRBV4-1,15
ASNPSSTDTQY,TRBJ2-3,.,TRBV6-5,11
ASSTSKGDEQY,TRBJ2-7,.,TRBV19,11
ASSLWAGEGADTQY,TRBJ2-3,.,TRBV11-3,14
ASSLMPDNEQF,TRBJ2-1,.,TRBV13,11
ASSLEPQGIQY,TRBJ2-4,.,TRBV7-3,11
ASSQGTARSDEQY,TRBJ2-7,.,TRBV3-1/TRBV3-2,13
ASSVTGGETQY,TRBJ2-5,TRBD1,TRBV4-1,11
ASSLEGPETQY,TRBJ2-5,.,TRBV28,11
ASSFETLGTRNQPQH,TRBJ1-5,.,TRBV28,15
ASSFHRVIYEQY,TRBJ2-7,.,TRBV28,12
ASSPLEGNQPQH,TRBJ1-5,.,TRBV18,12
ASSLAGQGVNYEQY,TRBJ2-7,.,TRBV5-1,14
ASSQTIYEQY,TRBJ2-7,.,TRBV6-2/TRBV6-3,10
ASSLAPRLLGGSASTDTQY,TRBJ2-3,TRBD2,TRBV7-8,19
ASSTVYSYNEQF,TRBJ2-1,.,TRBV28,12